The 19 T cell receptor beta chains presented below share a single source sample, sequenced in a study of spatial heterogeneity in lung cancer. Time point indicated: sample taken at primary tumor resection. General study results and limits: Within tumors, counts of expanded alpha and beta TCRs tracked tumor mutation counts.

These receptors have no known antigen. Using its own MiXCR run on the 5' RACE reads, TCRdb lists one record per CDR3 protein. The sample contains some 7,000 distinct CDR3 sequences, 14% of which appear only once. Sequencing used lung tumor tissue, obtained at surgery. The receptor source for this set is a male donor with early-stage non-small cell lung cancer.

This clonotype is medium-sized (0.01 to 0.1%) in the sample. This beta chain is an off-target read within a library intended for alpha chains, so its frequency means little. V and J are TRBV2 and TRBJ1-4; a weak D match, TRBD1 (5 bases). Germline V gene sequence: CDR1 SNHLY, CDR2 FYNNEI. The CDR3 sequence is 14 residues long. Trimming stripped 7 bases from V and 0 bases from J, with 9 bases between. CDR3 amino acids: CASKATATNEKLFF. The CDR3 DNA is TGTGCCAGCAAGGCGACAGCAACTAATGAAAAACTGTTTTTT.

This clonotype was counted many times. Because the library targeted alpha chains, this beta chain is an off-target read whose size means little. The chain combines TRBV6-2 or TRBV6-3 with TRBJ1-2; the D gene is possibly TRBD1 (5 bases). This CDR3 contains 15 residues. V gave up 2 bases and J gave up 4 bases, with 14 bases separating them. Germline CDR1 and CDR2: MNHEY and SVGEGT. Here the CDR3 DNA reads TGTGCCAGCAGTTACCTTCCCAGGGATAGCTATGGCTACACCTTC. Its translation is CASSYLPRDSYGYTF.

This clonotype has ten or more counts. This beta chain was picked up by a library intended for alpha chains and is off target, so its count carries little meaning. This chain links TRBV30 with TRBJ1-1; the D is unclear. The V gene's germline CDR1 is GTSNPN and CDR2 SVGIG (reference sequence). CDR3 length: 14 residues. Trimming took off 0 bases at V and 5 bases at J, with 13 bases between the two ends. The CDR3 loop is CAWSVKGWDTEAFF. CDR3 DNA sequence: TGTGCCTGGAGTGTAAAGGGATGGGATACTGAAGCTTTCTTT.

This clonotype was counted many times. Within a library made for alpha chains, this beta chain is off target, and its count is uninformative. V is TRBV18 and J is TRBJ1-1; D is unresolved. The V end was cut by 6 bases, the J end by 1 base, with 6 bases between. The CDR3 is made up of 12 amino acids. Looked up from germline, CDR1 is KGHSH and CDR2 is LQKENI. The CDR3 sequence: CASSIGNTEAFF. The CDR3, as DNA: TGTGCCAGCTCGATTGGGAACACTGAAGCTTTCTTT.

By sample share, this clonotype is medium-sized. Since it is a stray read in a library aimed at alpha chains, this beta chain has a size that is not meaningful. This chain uses TRBV12-3 or TRBV12-4 with TRBJ1-5, with 10 bases lining up with TRBD1. This CDR3 is built from 16 residues. The trim removed 6 bases at V and 7 bases at J, leaving 12 bases unmatched. The CDR3 sequence is CASSPPGQGFGQPQHF. CDR3 DNA sequence: TGTGCCAGCAGCCCCCCGGGACAGGGGTTTGGACAGCCCCAGCATTTT.

On this clonotype itself: This beta chain is a stray sequence in a library constructed for alpha chains; its clone size is not meaningful. The V gene is TRBV7-3, the J gene TRBJ2-3; the D is unclear. V lost 2 bases and J 5 bases, leaving 8 bases between the germline ends. This CDR3 has 13 residues. The V gene's germline CDR1 is SGHTA and CDR2 FQGTGA. In DNA form, the CDR3 reads TGTGCCAGCAGCTTAGAGGTAGAAGATACGCAGTATTTT. As protein: CASSLEVEDTQYF.

In this sample, this clonotype turned up many times. This beta chain is a stray read from a library made for alpha chains; its abundance is not meaningful. The genes are TRBV12-5 and TRBJ1-5, with D tentatively TRBD1 (5 bases). Trimming removed 4 bases at V and 6 bases at J, with 10 bases between. Germline assignment: CDR1 LGHNT and CDR2 FRNRAP. This CDR3 is 13 amino acids long. The CDR3 sequence is CASGSGAAQPQHF. In DNA, the CDR3 is TGTGCTAGTGGTTCTGGGGCGGCTCAGCCCCAGCATTTT.

This clonotype occurred many times. This beta chain is an unintended read in a library built for alpha chains; its size means little. CDR3 DNA: TGTGCCATCAGTGATCGGGACAATCAGCCCCAGCATTTT. Translating it yields CAISDRDNQPQHF. The chain combines TRBV10-3 with TRBJ1-5; D is uncertain. Trimming removed 3 bases at V and 3 bases at J, with 6 bases between. Germline V gene lookup returns CDR1 ENHRY and CDR2 SYGVKD. This CDR3 is built from 13 residues.

This clonotype was recorded at least ten times. This beta chain lies outside the target of a library built for alpha chains; its clone size means little. The chain links TRBV7-2 to TRBJ1-1; no clear D gene. V lost 2 bases, J lost 3 bases, and 7 bases lay in between. Germline CDR1 SGHTA, CDR2 FQGNSA. This CDR3 spans 13 amino acids. CDR3 in amino acids: CASSLRAHTEAFF. The CDR3, as DNA: TGTGCCAGCAGCTTAAGGGCCCACACTGAAGCTTTCTTT.

This clonotype showed up just a few times. As an off-target read in a library built for alpha chains, this beta chain has a frequency of little significance. The chain carries TRBV20-1 and TRBJ1-3; TRBD1 agrees at 8 bases. Germline trimming cut 6 bases from V and 2 bases from J; bases unmatched to any gene: 6. Germline CDR1 reads DFQATT; CDR2 reads SNEGSKA (reference sequence). This CDR3 comprises 14 residues. The CDR3 DNA reads TGCAGTGCAGGCAGGGGGCGGACTGGAAACACCATATATTTT. Amino acids: CSAGRGRTGNTIYF.

This clonotype ranks as medium-sized. This beta chain slipped into a library made for alpha chains as a stray read, so its size is not meaningful. The chain has TRBV30 and TRBJ1-2; the match to TRBD1 covers 7 bases. The length of the CDR3 is 15 residues. With V trimmed by 4 bases and J by 2 bases, 10 bases remained unmatched. CDR1 and CDR2 (germline): GTSNPN, SVGIG (reference sequence). CDR3 protein: CAWKETGHTNYGYTF. DNA for the CDR3: TGTGCCTGGAAGGAGACAGGGCATACAAACTATGGCTACACCTTC.

A remark on this clonotype: Within a library made for alpha chains, this beta chain is off target, and its count is uninformative. The chain employs TRBV5-4 and TRBJ2-3; D is unresolved. The CDR3 covers 13 residues. Trimming shortened V by 4 bases and J by 1 base, and 7 bases separated the two germline ends. Germline CDR1 SGHNT, CDR2 YYREEE (reference sequence). DNA for the CDR3: TGTGCCAGCAGCCCCCGACGCACAGATACGCAGTATTTT. It codes for CASSPRRTDTQYF.

This clonotype ranks as medium-sized (0.01 to 0.1%). A library made for alpha chains picked up this beta chain off target, so its size means little. The chain joins TRBV29-1 to TRBJ1-1; TRBD1 matches 7 bases. CDR1 and CDR2 from the germline V gene are SQVTM and ANQGSEA. This CDR3 has 13 residues. Germline trimming cut 6 bases from V and 1 base from J; bases unmatched to any gene: 5. CDR3 amino acids: CSVSDRPNTEAFF. Here the CDR3 DNA reads TGCAGCGTCTCGGACAGGCCGAACACTGAAGCTTTCTTT.

Points on this clonotype: This beta chain lies outside the target of a library built for alpha chains; its clone size means little. V gene TRBV28 combines with J gene TRBJ1-2; maybe TRBD1 (5 bases). This CDR3 comprises 14 residues. Trimming removed 8 bases from V and 2 bases from J, with 15 bases in between. Germline CDR1 reads MDHEN; CDR2 reads SYDVKM. CDR3 protein: CASRRTGLNYGYTF. CDR3 coding DNA: TGTGCCAGCCGACGAACAGGTCTGAACTATGGCTACACCTTC.

This clonotype was counted many times. This beta chain lies outside the target of a library built for alpha chains; its clone size means little. The V gene is TRBV7-9, the J gene TRBJ2-2; unclear D gene. Trimming took off 5 bases at V and 3 bases at J, with 10 bases between the two ends. This CDR3 spans 14 amino acids. Germline CDR1 and CDR2: SEHNR and FQNEAQ (reference sequence). CDR3 nucleotide sequence: TGTGCCAGCAGCCCCGTCCTGGACACCGGGGAGCTGTTTTTT. It is translated as CASSPVLDTGELFF.

This clonotype is labeled as medium-sized. The size of this beta chain means little, since it is a stray read in a library made for alpha chains. The chain uses TRBV14 and TRBJ1-1, with D unclear. Germline values: CDR1 SGHDN, CDR2 FVKESK. Trimming left V 2 bases short and J 2 bases short, with 6 bases between. This CDR3 is 13 amino acids long. Written as DNA, the CDR3 is TGTGCCAGCAGCCAACGCCGAAACACTGAAGCTTTCTTT. It yields the protein CASSQRRNTEAFF. The full variable domain, its missing parts supplied by reference TRBV14 and TRBJ1-1, is EAGVTQFPSHSVIEKGQTVTLRCDPISGHDNLYWYRRVMGKEIKFLLHFVKESKQDESGMPNNRFLAERTGGTYSTLKVQPAELEDSGVYFCASSQRRNTEAFFGQGTRLTVV.

The table lists this clonotype with many counts. This beta chain appears as a stray read in a library generated for alpha chains; its size is not informative. This chain joins TRBV25-1 and TRBJ2-2; D gene uncertain. CDR1 and CDR2 from the germline V gene are MGHDK and SYGVNS. Trimming shortened V by 5 bases and J by 7 bases, and 8 bases separated the two germline ends. This CDR3 is 12 amino acids long. CDR3 sequence reads: CASSFGGGELFF. CDR3 DNA: TGTGCCAGCAGTTTTGGCGGCGGGGAGCTGTTTTTT. Based on the CDR3 plus reference TRBV25-1 and TRBJ2-2, the full variable domain is EADIYQTPRYLVIGTGKKITLECSQTMGHDKMYWYQQDPGMELHLIHYSYGVNSTEKGDLSSESTVSRIRTEHFPLTLESARPSHTSQYLCASSFGGGELFFGEGSRLTVL.

This clonotype is judged medium-sized (0.01 to 0.1%). This beta chain slipped into a library made for alpha chains as a stray read, so its size is not meaningful. The chain combines TRBV18 with TRBJ1-1, with D possibly TRBD1 on 5 matching bases. With 4 bases removed from V and 5 bases from J, the gap between germline ends came to 17 bases. Germline V gives CDR1 KGHSH, CDR2 LQKENI. The CDR3 has 15 residues. The CDR3: CASSLGAPTVTEAFF. The CDR3 DNA reads as TGTGCCAGCTCACTTGGGGCCCCGACAGTAACTGAAGCTTTCTTT.

This clonotype was observed many times. This beta chain is an unintended read in a library built for alpha chains; its size means little. The V call is TRBV27, the J call TRBJ1-1; the D gene is possibly TRBD1 (6 bases). This CDR3 has 15 residues. Trimming shortened V by 5 bases and J by 1 base, and 14 bases separated the two germline ends. The V gene's germline CDR1 is MNHEY and CDR2 SMNVEV (reference sequence). The CDR3 sequence is CASSLSRTANTEAFF. The CDR3 DNA is TGTGCCAGCAGTCTCTCACGGACAGCGAACACTGAAGCTTTCTTT.